These T cell receptor beta chains were read from a single sample in a study of cytomegalovirus exposure and HLA in healthy donors. The protocol was immunoSEQ multiplex PCR, while the TCRdb copy is restricted to in-frame clones and leaves out a portion. The repertoire holds about 76,000 clones, with around 80% as singletons. Input material: PBMCs. The receptors stem from a man aged 30-40 years in good health and CMV-seronegative. Each CDR3 is given without its conserved first and last residue.

CDR3aa: ASRPGQGPSGNTIY
v_gene: TRBV5-4

CDR3aa: ASSPDRNTGELF
v_gene: TRBV7-2

CDR3aa: ASSSSGTSGNEQF
v_gene: TRBV27

CDR3aa: ASSPERPERGDTQY
v_gene: TRBV4-1

CDR3aa: ASSFLKQVVNTEAF
v_gene: TRBV5-4

CDR3aa: ASSPNTGEKLF
v_gene: TRBV18

CDR3aa: ASATGSSYEQY
v_gene: TRBV9

CDR3aa: ASSLGGANYGYT
v_gene: TRBV27

CDR3aa: ASSSTGTGSNEQF
v_gene: TRBV28

CDR3aa: ASGQQGYEQY
v_gene: TRBV7-9

CDR3aa: ASSPGTGGSPLH
v_gene: TRBV27

CDR3aa: ASSRGLAGGPSGYNEQF
v_gene: TRBV19

CDR3aa: SVVEGYGYT
v_gene: TRBV29-1

CDR3aa: ASRGTLAGGSTDTQY
v_gene: TRBV2

CDR3aa: SVEDPTPSGSLYNEQF
v_gene: TRBV29-1

CDR3aa: ASSEARRLGQF
v_gene: TRBV6-1

CDR3aa: ASNGQGLNTEAF
v_gene: TRBV13

CDR3aa: ASSEYRTETYEQY
v_gene: TRBV6-1

CDR3aa: ASSPFTQGNEQF
v_gene: TRBV27

CDR3aa: ASNGGLAGGGNTQY
v_gene: TRBV28

CDR3aa: ASRREIGYEQY
v_gene: TRBV27

CDR3aa: ASSPLAAPWGELF
v_gene: TRBV18

CDR3aa: ASSLIGGRNT
v_gene: TRBV28